The 3 T cell receptor beta chains below all came from one sample that was sequenced in a study of patients and donors after allogeneic stem cell transplantation. MiXCR, run by TCRdb on the RT-PCR reads, gives a single entry per CDR3 protein. The table has over 150,000 distinct CDR3 sequences, 30% seen once. What was sequenced was blood, either unsorted or a sorted T cell fraction (not recorded which). The receptors derive from a human donor who was either an allogeneic HSCT recipient or a stem cell or donor lymphocyte infusion donor (not recorded which). It is not recorded whose cells these are; they may come from a transplant donor.

This clonotype has only a few counts. V usage is TRBV4-3 and J usage is TRBJ2-5, with 13 nucleotides matching TRBD2. Germline trimming cut 2 bases from V and 5 bases from J; bases unmatched to any gene: 2. The germline gives CDR1 LGHNA, CDR2 YSLEER. The CDR3 contains 15 residues. CDR3 coding DNA: TGCGCCAGCAGCCAACAGGGACTAGCGGGGGAGACCCAGTACTTC. Translated, it gives CASSQQGLAGETQYF.

The V call is TRBV6-5, the J call TRBJ1-5; 7 bases fit TRBD1. Germline V gives CDR1 MNHEY, CDR2 SVGAGI. Trimming removed 5 bases from V and 3 bases from J; junction bases left unmatched: 7. The CDR3 is 15 amino acids. CDR3 residues: CASSPGTVINQPQHF. CDR3 DNA sequence: TGTGCCAGCAGTCCCGGGACAGTTATCAATCAGCCCCAGCATTTT.

The table lists this clonotype with many counts. The chain has TRBV15 and TRBJ1-5; tentative D call: TRBD1 (5 bases). Germline CDR1 is LNHNV and CDR2 is YYDKDF (reference sequence). Trimming took off 0 bases at V and 2 bases at J, with 8 bases between the two ends. The CDR3 runs to 15 residues. The CDR3 region is CATSRDLGGNQPQHF. CDR3 DNA: TGTGCCACCAGCAGAGATTTAGGGGGCAATCAGCCCCAGCATTTT.